The 10 T cell receptor beta chains reported below all come from one sample, sequenced in a study of cytomegalovirus exposure and HLA in healthy donors. The PCR contained 60 Vbeta and 13 Jbeta primers. Repertoires were generated with immunoSEQ multiplex PCR, while TCRdb's copy carries only in-frame clones and drops some. The sample carries some 81,000 clones, roughly two thirds recorded once. The sample consisted of PBMCs. These receptors came from a woman aged 40 to 50 in good health and CMV-seropositive.

Turning to this clone: A read error may account for a junction end that differs from germline. The chain couples TRBV7-7 to TRBJ2-5; D is perhaps TRBD1 (5 bases). This CDR3 has 15 residues. Germline CDR1 reads SSHAT; CDR2 reads FNYEAQ (reference sequence). The CDR3 spells CASSLAPGFGETQYF. The DNA of the CDR3 is TGTGCTAGCAGCTTAGCCCCAGGGTTCGGAGAGACCCAGTACTTC.

The CDR3 sequence is CASSFQGAYEQYF. The CDR3 DNA follows: TGTGCCAGCAGTTTTCAAGGGGCCTACGAGCAGTACTTC. The chain is built from TRBV6-4 and TRBJ2-7, with TRBD1 as a possible D gene (5 bases). The CDR3 spans 13 residues. V lost 5 bases to trimming and J lost 2 bases, with 10 bases between them. CDR1 and CDR2 (germline): MRHNA, SNTAGT.

The V call is TRBV18, the J call TRBJ1-1; D ambiguous. The V and J ends lost 1 base and 3 bases respectively, with 6 bases between them. This CDR3 is 13 amino acids long. Germline-derived CDR1 and CDR2 are KGHSH and LQKENI. The CDR3 loop reads CASSPLADTEAFF. Written as DNA, the CDR3 is TGTGCCAGCTCACCACTGGCAGACACTGAAGCTTTCTTT.

This clone was seen a single time. V is TRBV4-2 and J is TRBJ1-4; D unresolved. V lost 0 bases and J lost 0, with 8 bases in between. CDR1 and CDR2 (germline): LGHNA, YNFKEQ. The CDR3 has 16 amino acids. CDR3 residues: CASSQDWRATNEKLFF. CDR3 DNA sequence: TGTGCCAGCAGCCAAGATTGGAGGGCAACTAATGAAAAACTGTTTTTT.

V usage is TRBV7-9 and J usage is TRBJ1-4, with unresolved D. The ends were cut back, 0 bases at V and 8 bases at J, with 13 bases in the middle. Germline loops: CDR1 SEHNR, CDR2 FQNEAQ (reference sequence). The CDR3 extends over 15 amino acids. CDR3 sequence reads: CASSLASTGREKLFF. The CDR3 region has the DNA TGTGCCAGCAGCTTAGCTTCGACGGGGAGAGAAAAACTGTTTTTT.

The J gene is TRBJ1-2, the V gene TRBV7-9, with D unresolved. V lost 1 base to trimming and J lost 7 bases, with 13 bases between them. Germline CDR1 SEHNR, CDR2 FQNEAQ (reference sequence). This CDR3 is built from 14 residues. CDR3: CASSLGSRAGGYTF. In nucleotides, the CDR3 is TGTGCCAGCAGCTTAGGATCACGTGCAGGTGGCTACACCTTC.

The chain carries TRBV19 and TRBJ2-3; TRBD2 agrees at 11 bases. Germline CDR1 is LNHDA and CDR2 is SQIVND (reference sequence). V gave up 6 bases and J gave up 4 bases; unmatched junction bases: 6. There are 15 residues in the CDR3. The CDR3 here is CASSKTSGIPDTQYF. CDR3 coding DNA: TGTGCCAGTAGCAAGACTAGCGGGATCCCAGATACGCAGTATTTT.

The chain joins TRBV5-4 to TRBJ2-1, with 7 nucleotides matching TRBD2. From germline, CDR1 is SGHNT and CDR2 YYREEE (reference sequence). CDR3 length equals 17 residues. V shed 4 bases and J 5 bases; nucleotides not matched to a gene: 15. For the CDR3, the DNA is TGTGCCAGCAGCACCCAGCGGGACCGGGGTGGGAACAATGAGCAGTTCTTC. It codes for CASSTQRDRGGNNEQFF.

The V and J genes are TRBV30 and TRBJ1-2; 7 bases are shared with TRBD1. CDR3 length: 12 residues. Trimming cost V 7 bases and J 8 bases; bases outside gene matches: 10. CDR1 is GTSNPN and CDR2 is SVGIG in the germline V gene (reference sequence). CDR3 coding DNA: TGTGCCTCCACGACAGGGTCAAGAGGCTACACCTTC. It encodes CASTTGSRGYTF.

This chain links TRBV4-3 with TRBJ1-3; the match to TRBD1 covers 8 bases. This CDR3 is 15 amino acids long. The J segment lost 2 bases and the V segment lost 4 bases, leaving 4 bases of the junction unmatched. Germline V gives CDR1 LGHNA, CDR2 YSLEER. CDR3 amino acids: CASSLQGAPGNTIYF. CDR3 in DNA: TGCGCCAGCAGCCTGCAGGGGGCTCCTGGAAACACCATATATTTT.